Presented here are 3 T cell receptor beta chains from one specimen sequenced in a study of OX40 agonist ivuxolimab in advanced cancers. Profiled with immunoSEQ multiplex PCR; TCRdb holds only in-frame clones, not every one. The sample has 40,000 or so clones, roughly 86% seen once. The starting material was CD4+ or CD8+ T cells sorted from blood, obtained in a trial of the OX40 agonist ivuxolimab. The receptors were gathered from an adult with an advanced solid tumor such as melanoma, head and neck, liver or kidney cancer.

This chain links TRBV6-5 with TRBJ2-1, with TRBD2 matching over 8 bases. Germline V gene lookup returns CDR1 MNHEY and CDR2 SVGAGI. CDR3 length: 16 residues. Trimming removed 1 base from V and 3 bases from J; junction bases left unmatched: 5. CDR3 nucleotide sequence: TGTGCCAGCAGTTACTTGCAGCGGGGGAACTACAATGAGCAGTTCTTC. It yields the protein CASSYLQRGNYNEQFF.

The gene calls are TRBV28 and TRBJ2-7; D uncertain. V was shortened by 5 bases and J by 0 bases, with 17 bases between the two germline ends. CDR1 and CDR2 (germline): MDHEN, SYDVKM. The CDR3 extends over 16 amino acids. In DNA form, the CDR3 reads TGTGCCAGCAGTCCCTTGTATGGCTCTAGCTCCTACGAGCAGTACTTC. Encoded protein: CASSPLYGSSSYEQYF.

This sequence joins TRBV4-3 and TRBJ1-6; D gene ambiguous. V lost 0 bases and J lost 9, with 6 bases in between. The CDR3 contains 13 residues. Germline CDR1 LGHNA, CDR2 YSLEER. CDR3: CASSQDRGSPLHF. CDR3 in DNA: TGCGCCAGCAGCCAAGATCGCGGTTCACCCCTCCACTTT.